The next 4 T cell receptor beta chains were all read from a single sample in a study of response to subunit inactivated influenza vaccine. A single record per CDR3 protein comes from TCRdb applying MiXCR to the RT-PCR reads. The data hold fewer than 350,000 distinct CDR3 sequences, with about a fifth observed a single time. The sample here was PBMCs from blood, taken less than 22 months after vaccination. These receptors originate from a man aged 45-69 years who received an inactivated influenza vaccine.

The chain has TRBV4-1 and TRBJ2-2; TRBD1 matches at 7 bases. Trimming removed 1 base from V and 7 bases from J; junction bases left unmatched: 3. CDR3 length: 14 residues. Germline V gives CDR1 MGHRA, CDR2 YSYEKL. The CDR3 bases are TGCGCCAGCAGCCAAGCTACAGGGGTCGGGGAGCTGTTTTTT. Translation: CASSQATGVGELFF.

This clonotype was seen at least ten times. DNA of the CDR3: TGTGCCACCAGTGGTTTCAAGTTCAGCGCCCTTAACACTGAAGCTTTCTTT. Its protein is CATSGFKFSALNTEAFF. The chain couples TRBV24-1 to TRBJ1-1; D ambiguous. Germline lookup yields CDR1 KGHDR and CDR2 SFDVKD. This CDR3 spans 17 amino acids. V was pared by 5 bases and J by 2 bases, with 20 bases between.

V usage is TRBV6-2 or TRBV6-3 and J usage is TRBJ2-1, with D perhaps TRBD1 or TRBD2 (5 bases each). The CDR3 loop spans 12 amino acids. The germline V and J ends were trimmed by 7 bases and 3 bases, with 7 bases remaining between them. The germline gives CDR1 MNHEY, CDR2 SVGEGT. CDR3: CASTGLYNEQFF. The DNA of the CDR3 is TGTGCCAGCACGGGGCTCTACAATGAGCAGTTCTTC.

This clonotype was seen repeatedly, ten times or more. The gene calls are TRBV6-5 and TRBJ1-2, with TRBD1 identical over 7 bases. The J segment lost 2 bases and the V segment lost 2 bases, leaving 14 bases of the junction unmatched. The CDR3 runs to 18 residues. Germline V gene lookup returns CDR1 MNHEY and CDR2 SVGAGI. This CDR3 reads CASSYPGGGSLTNYGYTF. CDR3 coding DNA: TGTGCCAGCAGTTACCCAGGGGGAGGGTCCCTAACCAACTATGGCTACACCTTC.